The 9 T cell receptor beta chains reported below all come from one sample, sequenced in a study of blood T cell repertoires in COVID-19. The method was immunoSEQ multiplex PCR; TCRdb's version includes in-frame clones alone and lacks a portion of them. The data show 250,000 to 300,000 clones, with 88% seen just once and around 0.98% held by the top ten. Sequenced input: peripheral blood. The receptors here all came from a middle-aged woman who had recovered from COVID-19.

This chain uses TRBV3-1 (or the pseudogene TRBV3-2) with TRBJ1-4, with a possible D match to TRBD1 (6 bases). Trimming left V 1 base short and J 7 bases short, with 13 bases between. The CDR3 spans 15 residues. Germline V gives CDR1 LGHDT, CDR2 YNNKEL (reference sequence). For the CDR3, the DNA is TGTGCCAGCAGCCAAGGGGGGCCCATGGGTGAAAAACTGTTTTTT. Translation: CASSQGGPMGEKLFF.

This clone was found a few times. The chain joins TRBV16 to TRBJ2-7, with a tentative D call TRBD1 (5 bases). CDR1 is KGHSY, CDR2 FQNENV, per germline. V dropped 0 bases and J dropped 5 bases, with 8 bases sitting between them. The CDR3 loop spans 13 amino acids. The CDR3 loop reads CASSQSARDEQYV. CDR3 bases: TGTGCCAGCAGCCAATCGGCCAGGGACGAGCAGTACGTC.

This rearrangement joins TRBV9 to TRBJ2-1, with D perhaps matching TRBD1 (7 bases). The V gene's germline CDR1 is SGDLS and CDR2 YYNGEE. The V gene lost 0 bases and the J gene lost 10 bases, with 11 bases spanning the gap. The CDR3 is made up of 13 amino acids. This chain's CDR3 is CASSVAPGGEQFF. The CDR3, as DNA: TGTGCCAGCAGCGTAGCCCCAGGGGGGGAGCAGTTCTTC.

V and J are TRBV11-1 and TRBJ2-2; 7 bases fit TRBD2. Germline V gene lookup returns CDR1 SGHAT and CDR2 FQDESV (reference sequence). The CDR3 consists of 15 residues. V trimming: 5 bases; J trimming: 5 bases; junction bases outside the gene matches: 8. CDR3 sequence: CASSGRALGTGELFF. The DNA for the CDR3 is TGTGCCAGCAGCGGGAGGGCCCTCGGAACCGGGGAGCTGTTTTTT.

This rearrangement joins TRBV2 to TRBJ2-3; 7 bases fit TRBD2. Trimming cost V 8 bases and J 8 bases; bases outside gene matches: 7. Germline values: CDR1 SNHLY, CDR2 FYNNEI. The CDR3 is 12 amino acids. The CDR3 DNA follows: TGTGCCAGCCGAAGGGGCGGGGGTACGCAGTATTTT. It yields the protein CASRRGGGTQYF. The whole variable domain, remainder taken from reference TRBV2 and TRBJ2-3, is EPEVTQTPSHQVTQMGQEVILRCVPISNHLYFYWYRQILGQKVEFLVSFYNNEISEKSEIFDDQFSVERPDGSNFTLKIRSTKLEDSAMYFCASRRGGGTQYFGPGTRLTVL.

The chain has TRBV6-5 and TRBJ1-5; weak D call: TRBD1 (5 bases). V was pared by 6 bases and J by 0 bases, with 12 bases between. CDR1 is MNHEY and CDR2 is SVGAGI in the germline V gene. The CDR3 extends over 15 amino acids. The CDR3 region has the DNA TGTGCCAGCAGGGGGCGGGGAAATAGCAATCAGCCCCAGCATTTT. It is translated as CASRGRGNSNQPQHF.

The genes are TRBV27 and TRBJ2-1; 9 bases map to TRBD2. The CDR3 is 18 amino acids. After removal of 0 bases from V and 0 bases from J, the junction contained 6 bases not matched to a gene. Germline CDR1 and CDR2: MNHEY and SMNVEV (reference sequence). DNA of the CDR3: TGTGCCAGCAGTTTATCGGGACTAGCACCGAGCTCCTACAATGAGCAGTTCTTC. Its protein product is CASSLSGLAPSSYNEQFF.

The chain has TRBV3-1 (or the pseudogene TRBV3-2) and TRBJ1-2; D is unresolved. The ends were cut back, 3 bases at V and 2 bases at J, with 13 bases in the middle. Germline V gene lookup returns CDR1 LGHDT and CDR2 YNNKEL (reference sequence). The CDR3 loop spans 15 amino acids. CDR3 nucleotides: TGTGCCAGCAGCCACCTTTATGACACGAACTATGGCTACACCTTC. Translating it yields CASSHLYDTNYGYTF.

This chain uses TRBV5-1 with TRBJ2-2; tentative D call: TRBD1 (6 bases). The CDR3 is 14 amino acids. Germline CDR1 is SGHRS and CDR2 is YFSETQ. The V end lost 0 bases, the J end lost 6 bases, and 9 bases lay between the germline ends. The CDR3 nucleotides read TGCGCCAGCAGCTTGGCCCAGGGGCCCGGGGAGCTGTTTTTT. Its translation: CASSLAQGPGELFF.